This T cell receptor (beta chain) originates from a study of blood T cell repertoires in COVID-19. As for the study in general: Acute and convalescent COVID-19 samples came from the United States, Italy and Spain. Sources were T cells, B-cell-depleted T cells, or PBMCs; the material itself was cDNA or gDNA.

As originally analysed: Estimated nucleated cell counts came from reference gene primer amplification. This table comes from immunoSEQ multiplex PCR, and its TCRdb copy is limited to in-frame clones, with some not included. The DNA gave D and trimming, while V, J and clone size come from that table. This table has about 70,000 clones, 81% appearing once. The CDR3 contains 11 residues. Germline lookup yields CDR1 DFQATT and CDR2 SNEGSKA (reference sequence). V was trimmed by 1 base and J by 8 bases, leaving 7 bases between them. This chain joins TRBV20-1 and TRBJ2-3; D is possibly TRBD2 (5 bases). The sample taken for sequencing was peripheral blood. The sequence was obtained from a woman in her seventies with acute or convalescent COVID-19. The CDR3 reads CSARGLATQYF. CDR3 in DNA: TGCAGTGCTAGAGGCCTAGCTACGCAGTATTTT.